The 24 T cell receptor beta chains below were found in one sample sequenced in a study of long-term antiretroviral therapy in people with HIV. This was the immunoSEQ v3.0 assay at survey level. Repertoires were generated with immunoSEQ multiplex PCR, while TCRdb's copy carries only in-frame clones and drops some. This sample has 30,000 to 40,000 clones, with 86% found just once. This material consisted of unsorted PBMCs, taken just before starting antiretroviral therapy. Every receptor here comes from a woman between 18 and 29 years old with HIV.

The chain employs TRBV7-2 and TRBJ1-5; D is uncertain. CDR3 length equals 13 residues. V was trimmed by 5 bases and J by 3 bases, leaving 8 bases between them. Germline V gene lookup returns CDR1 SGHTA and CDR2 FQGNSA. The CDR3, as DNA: TGTGCCAGCAGCCGCGTCTTCAATCAGCCCCAGCATTTT. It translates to CASSRVFNQPQHF.

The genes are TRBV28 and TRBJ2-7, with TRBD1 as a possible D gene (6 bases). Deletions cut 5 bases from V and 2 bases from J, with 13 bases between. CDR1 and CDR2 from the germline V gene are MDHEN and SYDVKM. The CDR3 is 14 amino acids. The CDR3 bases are TGTGCCAGCAGTACAGGGAGTTCGCCCTACGAGCAGTACTTC. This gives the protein CASSTGSSPYEQYF.

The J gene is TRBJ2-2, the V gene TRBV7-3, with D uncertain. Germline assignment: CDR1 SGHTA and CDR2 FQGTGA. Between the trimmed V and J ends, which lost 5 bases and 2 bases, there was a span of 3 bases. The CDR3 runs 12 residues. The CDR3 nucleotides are TGTGCCAGCAGCCTAAACACCGGGGAGCTGTTTTTT. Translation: CASSLNTGELFF.

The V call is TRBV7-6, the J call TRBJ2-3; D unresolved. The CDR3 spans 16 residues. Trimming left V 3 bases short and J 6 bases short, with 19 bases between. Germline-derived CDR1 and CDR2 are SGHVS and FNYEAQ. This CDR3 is CASSFRGRLRQDTQYF. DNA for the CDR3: TGTGCCAGCAGCTTCCGAGGCCGTTTAAGGCAGGATACGCAGTATTTT.

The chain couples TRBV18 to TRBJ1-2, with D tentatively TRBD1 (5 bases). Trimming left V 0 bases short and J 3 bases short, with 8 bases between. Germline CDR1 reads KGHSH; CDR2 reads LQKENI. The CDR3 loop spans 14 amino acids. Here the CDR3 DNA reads TGTGCCAGCTCACCACCGGGGGAAGACTATGGCTACACCTTC. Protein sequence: CASSPPGEDYGYTF. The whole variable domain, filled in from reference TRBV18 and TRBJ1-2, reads NAGVMQNPRHLVRRRGQEARLRCSPMKGHSHVYWYRQLPEEGLKFMVYLQKENIIDESGMPKERFSAEFPKEGPSILRIQQVVRGDSAAYFCASSPPGEDYGYTFGSGTRLTVV.

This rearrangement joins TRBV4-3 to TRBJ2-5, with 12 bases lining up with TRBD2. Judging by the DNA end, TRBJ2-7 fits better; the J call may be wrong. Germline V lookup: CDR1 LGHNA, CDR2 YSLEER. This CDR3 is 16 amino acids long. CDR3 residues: CASSQASSGRAYEQYF. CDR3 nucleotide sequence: TGCGCCAGCAGCCAAGCATCTAGCGGGAGGGCCTACGAGCAGTACTTC.

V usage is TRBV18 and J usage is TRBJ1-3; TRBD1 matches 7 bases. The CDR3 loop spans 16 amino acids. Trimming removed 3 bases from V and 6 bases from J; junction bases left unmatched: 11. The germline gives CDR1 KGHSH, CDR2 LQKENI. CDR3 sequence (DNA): TGTGCCAGCTCACCTCTGACCGGGACAGTGGAAAACACCATATATTTT. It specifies CASSPLTGTVENTIYF.

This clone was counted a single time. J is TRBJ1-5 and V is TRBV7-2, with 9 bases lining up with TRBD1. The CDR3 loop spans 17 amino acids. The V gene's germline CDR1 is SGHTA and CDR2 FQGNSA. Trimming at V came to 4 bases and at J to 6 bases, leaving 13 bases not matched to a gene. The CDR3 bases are TGTGCCAGCAGCTCTAGATCGGACAGGGGAGTTGGTCAGCCCCAGCATTTT. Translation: CASSSRSDRGVGQPQHF.

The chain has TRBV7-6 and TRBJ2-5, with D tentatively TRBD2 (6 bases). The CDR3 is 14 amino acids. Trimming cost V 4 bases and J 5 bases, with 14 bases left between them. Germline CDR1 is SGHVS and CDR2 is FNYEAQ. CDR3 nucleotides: TGTGCCAGCAGCTCCTCACTAGCTTCTGAGACCCAGTACTTC. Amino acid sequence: CASSSSLASETQYF.

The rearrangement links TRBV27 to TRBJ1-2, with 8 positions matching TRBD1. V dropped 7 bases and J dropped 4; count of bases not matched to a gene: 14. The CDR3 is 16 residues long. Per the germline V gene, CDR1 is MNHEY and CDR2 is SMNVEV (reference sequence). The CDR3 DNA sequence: TGTGCCAGCACCAATAAGGGCCTTGACAGGGGCTATGGCTACACCTTC. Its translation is CASTNKGLDRGYGYTF.

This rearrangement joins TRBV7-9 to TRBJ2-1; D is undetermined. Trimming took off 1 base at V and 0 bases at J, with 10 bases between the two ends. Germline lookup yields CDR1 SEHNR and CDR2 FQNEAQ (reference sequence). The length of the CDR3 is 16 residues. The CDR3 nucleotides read TGTGCCAGCAGCTTAGTGGTCCTAGTCTCCTACAATGAGCAGTTCTTC. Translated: CASSLVVLVSYNEQFF. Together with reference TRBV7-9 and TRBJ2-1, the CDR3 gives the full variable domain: DTGVSQNPRHKITKRGQNVTFRCDPISEHNRLYWYRQTLGQGPEFLTYFQNEAQLEKSRLLSDRFSAERPKGSFSTLEIQRTEQGDSAMYLCASSLVVLVSYNEQFFGPGTRLTVL.

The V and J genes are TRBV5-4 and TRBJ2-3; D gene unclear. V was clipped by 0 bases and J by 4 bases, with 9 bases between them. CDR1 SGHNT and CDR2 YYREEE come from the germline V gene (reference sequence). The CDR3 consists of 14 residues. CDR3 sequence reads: CASSLGGTADTQYF. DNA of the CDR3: TGTGCCAGCAGCTTGGGTGGTACGGCAGATACGCAGTATTTT.

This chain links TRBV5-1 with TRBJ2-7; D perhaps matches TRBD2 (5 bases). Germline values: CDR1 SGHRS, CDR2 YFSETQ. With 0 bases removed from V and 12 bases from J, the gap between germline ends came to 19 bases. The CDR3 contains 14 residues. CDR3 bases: TGCGCCAGCAGCTTGGAGAGGGTCCCAGGCCCTTTGTACTTC. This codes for CASSLERVPGPLYF.

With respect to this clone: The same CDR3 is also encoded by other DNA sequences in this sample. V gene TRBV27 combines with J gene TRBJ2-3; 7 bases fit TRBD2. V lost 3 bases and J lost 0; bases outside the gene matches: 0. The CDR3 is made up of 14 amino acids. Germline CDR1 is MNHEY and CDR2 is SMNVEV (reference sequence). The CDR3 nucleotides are TGTGCCAGCAGTTTGGGACTAAGCACAGATACGCAGTATTTT. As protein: CASSLGLSTDTQYF.

In nucleotides, the CDR3 is TGCGCCAGCAGCTTAAATAGGGGGGGCCCTCGAACCGGGGAGCTGTTTTTT. This translates into CASSLNRGGPRTGELFF. This rearrangement joins TRBV5-1 to TRBJ2-2; D might be TRBD2 (7 bases). V was cut by 2 bases and J by 5 bases, with 19 bases left in between. CDR3 length: 17 amino acids. Germline lookup yields CDR1 SGHRS and CDR2 YFSETQ. Full variable domain (remainder filled in from reference TRBV5-1 and TRBJ2-2): KAGVTQTPRYLIKTRGQQVTLSCSPISGHRSVSWYQQTPGQGLQFLFEYFSETQRNKGNFPGRFSGRQFSNSRSEMNVSTLELGDSALYLCASSLNRGGPRTGELFFGEGSRLTVL.

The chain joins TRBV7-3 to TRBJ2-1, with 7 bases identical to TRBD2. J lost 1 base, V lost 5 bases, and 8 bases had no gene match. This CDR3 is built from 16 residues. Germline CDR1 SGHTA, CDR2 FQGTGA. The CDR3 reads CASSPTPGLSYNEQFF. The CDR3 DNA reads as TGTGCCAGCAGCCCCACTCCGGGACTATCCTACAATGAGCAGTTCTTC.

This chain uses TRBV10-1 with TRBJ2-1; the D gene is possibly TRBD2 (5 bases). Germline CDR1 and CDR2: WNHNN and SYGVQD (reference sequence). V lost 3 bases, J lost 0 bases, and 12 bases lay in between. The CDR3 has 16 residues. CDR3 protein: CASSDEGITSYNEQFF. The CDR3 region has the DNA TGCGCCAGCAGTGACGAGGGAATCACCTCCTACAATGAGCAGTTCTTC.

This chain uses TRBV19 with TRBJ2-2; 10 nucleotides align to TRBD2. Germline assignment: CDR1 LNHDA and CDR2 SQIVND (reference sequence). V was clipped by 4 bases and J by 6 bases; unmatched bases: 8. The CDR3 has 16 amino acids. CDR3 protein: CASSKDSGRAPGELFF. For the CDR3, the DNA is TGTGCCAGTAGTAAAGACAGCGGGAGGGCCCCCGGGGAGCTGTTTTTT.

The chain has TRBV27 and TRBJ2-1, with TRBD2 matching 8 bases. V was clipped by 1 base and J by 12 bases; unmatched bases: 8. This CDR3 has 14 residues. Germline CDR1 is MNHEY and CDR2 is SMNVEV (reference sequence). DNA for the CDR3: TGTGCCAGCAGTTTATATGTGAGCGGGAGTGCGCAGTTCTTC. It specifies CASSLYVSGSAQFF.

The CDR3 DNA follows: TGTGCCAGTAGTCGAGACTCCCGGGGTGGCTACGAGCAGTACTTC. Protein: CASSRDSRGGYEQYF. The genes are TRBV19 and TRBJ2-7; D is possibly TRBD2 (5 bases). V was pared by 5 bases and J by 3 bases, with 17 bases between. The CDR3 runs to 15 residues. Germline V gene sequence: CDR1 LNHDA, CDR2 SQIVND (reference sequence).

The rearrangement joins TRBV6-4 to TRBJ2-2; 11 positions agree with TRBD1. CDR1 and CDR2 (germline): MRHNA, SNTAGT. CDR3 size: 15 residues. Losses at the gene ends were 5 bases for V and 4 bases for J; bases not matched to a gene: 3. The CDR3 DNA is TGTGCCAGCAGTCCCGGGACAGGGGGCACCGGGGAGCTGTTTTTT. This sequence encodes CASSPGTGGTGELFF.

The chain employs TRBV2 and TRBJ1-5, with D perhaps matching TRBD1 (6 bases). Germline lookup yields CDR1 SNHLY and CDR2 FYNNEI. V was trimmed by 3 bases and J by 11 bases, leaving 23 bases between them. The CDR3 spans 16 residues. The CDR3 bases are TGTGCCAGCAGTGAGAGGGACACTTTTTCCGAAGCGGCCCAGCATTTT. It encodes CASSERDTFSEAAQHF.

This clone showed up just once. In DNA form, the CDR3 reads TGCGCCAGCAGCCAAGATCAGAGCTACGAGCAGTACTTC. This codes for CASSQDQSYEQYF. The rearrangement links TRBV4-3 to TRBJ2-7; no clear D. Trimming removed 0 bases at V and 3 bases at J, with 6 bases between. The length of the CDR3 is 13 residues. Per germline, CDR1 LGHNA and CDR2 YSLEER.

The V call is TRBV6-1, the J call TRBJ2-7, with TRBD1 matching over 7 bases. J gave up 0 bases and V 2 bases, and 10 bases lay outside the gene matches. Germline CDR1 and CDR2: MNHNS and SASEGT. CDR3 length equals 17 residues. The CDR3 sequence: CASSERQGLTSSYEQYF. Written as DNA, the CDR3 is TGTGCCAGCAGTGAAAGACAGGGCCTTACCTCCTCCTACGAGCAGTACTTC.